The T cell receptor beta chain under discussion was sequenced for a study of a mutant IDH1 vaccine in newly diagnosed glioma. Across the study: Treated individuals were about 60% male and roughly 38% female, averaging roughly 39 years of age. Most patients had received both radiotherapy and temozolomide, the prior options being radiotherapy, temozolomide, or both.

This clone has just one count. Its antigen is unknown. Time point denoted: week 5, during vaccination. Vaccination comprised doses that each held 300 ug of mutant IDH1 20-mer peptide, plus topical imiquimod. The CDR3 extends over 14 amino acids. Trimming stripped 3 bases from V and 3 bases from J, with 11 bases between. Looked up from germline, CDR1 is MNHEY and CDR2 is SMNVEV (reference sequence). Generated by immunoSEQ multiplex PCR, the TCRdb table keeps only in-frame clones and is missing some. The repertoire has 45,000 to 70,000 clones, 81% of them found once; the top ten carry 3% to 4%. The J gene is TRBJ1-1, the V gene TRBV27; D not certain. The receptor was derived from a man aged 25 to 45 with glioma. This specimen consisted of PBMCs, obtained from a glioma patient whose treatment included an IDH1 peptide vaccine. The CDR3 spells CASSFLGTDTEAFF. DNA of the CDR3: TGTGCCAGCAGTTTCCTGGGTACGGACACTGAAGCTTTCTTT.